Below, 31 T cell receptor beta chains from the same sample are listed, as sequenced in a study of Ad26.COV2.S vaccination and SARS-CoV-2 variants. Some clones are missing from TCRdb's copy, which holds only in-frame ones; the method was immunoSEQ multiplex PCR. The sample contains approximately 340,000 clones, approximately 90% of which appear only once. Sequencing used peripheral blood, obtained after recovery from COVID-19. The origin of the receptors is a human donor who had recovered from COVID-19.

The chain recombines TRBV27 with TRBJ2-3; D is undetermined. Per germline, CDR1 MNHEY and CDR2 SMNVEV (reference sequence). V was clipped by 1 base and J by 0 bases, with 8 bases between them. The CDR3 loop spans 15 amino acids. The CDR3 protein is CASSLWSPSTDTQYF. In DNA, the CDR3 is TGTGCCAGCAGTTTATGGAGCCCTAGCACAGATACGCAGTATTTT.

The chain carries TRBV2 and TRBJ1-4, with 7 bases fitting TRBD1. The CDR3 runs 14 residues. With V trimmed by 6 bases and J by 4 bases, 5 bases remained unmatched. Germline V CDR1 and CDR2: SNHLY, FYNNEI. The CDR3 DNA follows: TGTGCCAGCAGGGAGACAGGGAATAATGAAAAACTGTTTTTT. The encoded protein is CASRETGNNEKLFF.

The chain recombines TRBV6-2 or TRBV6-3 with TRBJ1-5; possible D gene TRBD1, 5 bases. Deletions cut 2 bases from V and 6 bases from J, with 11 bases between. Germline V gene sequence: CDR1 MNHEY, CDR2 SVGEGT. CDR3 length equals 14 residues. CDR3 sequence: CASSYNFGTQPQHF. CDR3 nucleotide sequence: TGTGCCAGCAGTTACAATTTCGGGACTCAGCCCCAGCATTTT.

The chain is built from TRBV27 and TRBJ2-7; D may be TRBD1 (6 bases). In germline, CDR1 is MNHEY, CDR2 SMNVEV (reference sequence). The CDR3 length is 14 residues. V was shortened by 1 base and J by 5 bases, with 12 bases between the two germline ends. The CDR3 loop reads CASSLWQGTHEQYF. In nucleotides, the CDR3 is TGTGCCAGCAGTTTATGGCAGGGGACCCACGAGCAGTACTTC.

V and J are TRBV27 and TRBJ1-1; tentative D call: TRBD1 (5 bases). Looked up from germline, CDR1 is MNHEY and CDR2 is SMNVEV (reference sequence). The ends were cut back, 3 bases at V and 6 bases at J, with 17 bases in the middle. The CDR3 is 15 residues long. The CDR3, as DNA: TGTGCCAGCAGTTTGATGGGGCGGAGAGGAGCTGAAGCTTTCTTT. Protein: CASSLMGRRGAEAFF.

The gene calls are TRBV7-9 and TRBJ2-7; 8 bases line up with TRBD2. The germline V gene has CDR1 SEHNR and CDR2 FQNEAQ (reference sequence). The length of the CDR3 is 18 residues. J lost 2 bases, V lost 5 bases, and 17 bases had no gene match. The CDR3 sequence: CASSPTRTLAGHPYEQYF. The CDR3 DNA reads TGTGCCAGCAGCCCGACCCGTACCCTAGCGGGCCATCCCTACGAGCAGTACTTC.

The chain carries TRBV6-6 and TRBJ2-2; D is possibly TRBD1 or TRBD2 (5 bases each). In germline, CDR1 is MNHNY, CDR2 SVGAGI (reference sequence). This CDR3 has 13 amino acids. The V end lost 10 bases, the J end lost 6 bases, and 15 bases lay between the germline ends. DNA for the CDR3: TGTGCCACCCACTCCGGGGCCGCCGGGGAGCTGTTTTTT. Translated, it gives CATHSGAAGELFF.

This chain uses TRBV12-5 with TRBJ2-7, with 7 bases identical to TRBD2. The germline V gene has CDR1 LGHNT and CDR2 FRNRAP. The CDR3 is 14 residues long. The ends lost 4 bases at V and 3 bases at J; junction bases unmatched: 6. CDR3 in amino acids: CASGSRSGLYEQYF. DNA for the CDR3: TGTGCTAGTGGTTCCCGTAGCGGGCTCTACGAGCAGTACTTC.

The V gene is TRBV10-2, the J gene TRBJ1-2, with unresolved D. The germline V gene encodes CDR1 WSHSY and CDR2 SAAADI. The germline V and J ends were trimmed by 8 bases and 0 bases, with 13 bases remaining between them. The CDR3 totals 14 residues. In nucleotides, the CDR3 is TGCGCCAGCCTATCTCGAACCGCTAACTATGGCTACACCTTC. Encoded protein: CASLSRTANYGYTF.

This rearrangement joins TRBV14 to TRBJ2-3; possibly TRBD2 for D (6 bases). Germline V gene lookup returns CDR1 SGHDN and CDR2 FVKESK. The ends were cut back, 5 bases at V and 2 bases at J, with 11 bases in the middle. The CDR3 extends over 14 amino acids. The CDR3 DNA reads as TGTGCCAGCAGCGTCCGGGACTTCACAGATACGCAGTATTTT. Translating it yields CASSVRDFTDTQYF.

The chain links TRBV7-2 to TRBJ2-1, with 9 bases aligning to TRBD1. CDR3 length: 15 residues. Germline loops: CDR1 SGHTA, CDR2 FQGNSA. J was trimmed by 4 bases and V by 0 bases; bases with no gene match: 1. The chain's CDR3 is CASSLAGQGYNEQFF. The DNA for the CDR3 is TGTGCCAGCAGCTTAGCGGGACAGGGTTACAATGAGCAGTTCTTC.

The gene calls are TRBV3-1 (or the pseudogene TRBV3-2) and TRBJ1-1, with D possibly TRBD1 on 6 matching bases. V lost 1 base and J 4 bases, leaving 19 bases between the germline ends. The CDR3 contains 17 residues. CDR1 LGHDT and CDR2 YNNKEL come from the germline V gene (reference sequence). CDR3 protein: CASSQARRGGSSTEAFF. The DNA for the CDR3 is TGTGCCAGCAGCCAAGCCCGCAGGGGAGGGAGTAGCACTGAAGCTTTCTTT.

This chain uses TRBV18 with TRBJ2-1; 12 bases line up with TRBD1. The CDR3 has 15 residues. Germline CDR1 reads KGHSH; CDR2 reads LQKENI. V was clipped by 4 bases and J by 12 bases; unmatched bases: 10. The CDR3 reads CASSLGQGAWIGQFF. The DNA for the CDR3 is TGTGCCAGCTCACTGGGACAGGGGGCCTGGATCGGGCAGTTCTTC.

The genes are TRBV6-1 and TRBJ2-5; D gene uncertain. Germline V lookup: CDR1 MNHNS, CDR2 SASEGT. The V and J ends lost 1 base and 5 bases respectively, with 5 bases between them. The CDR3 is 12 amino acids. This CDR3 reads CASSEVGETQYF. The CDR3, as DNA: TGTGCCAGCAGTGAAGTGGGGGAGACCCAGTACTTC.

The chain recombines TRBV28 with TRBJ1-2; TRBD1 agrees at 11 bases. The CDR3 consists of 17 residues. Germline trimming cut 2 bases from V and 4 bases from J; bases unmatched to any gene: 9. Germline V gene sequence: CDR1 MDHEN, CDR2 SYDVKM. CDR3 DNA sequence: TGTGCCAGCAGTTTACCAGGACAGGGGGCGCCGGTCTATGGCTACACCTTC. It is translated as CASSLPGQGAPVYGYTF.

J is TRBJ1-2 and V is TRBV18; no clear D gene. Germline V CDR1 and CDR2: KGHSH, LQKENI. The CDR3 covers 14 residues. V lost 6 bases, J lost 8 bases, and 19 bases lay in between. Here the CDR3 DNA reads TGTGCCAGCTCCCCCTCCGGACCCACCCAGGGCTACACCTTC. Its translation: CASSPSGPTQGYTF. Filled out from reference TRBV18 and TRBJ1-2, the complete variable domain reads NAGVMQNPRHLVRRRGQEARLRCSPMKGHSHVYWYRQLPEEGLKFMVYLQKENIIDESGMPKERFSAEFPKEGPSILRIQQVVRGDSAAYFCASSPSGPTQGYTFGSGTRLTVV.

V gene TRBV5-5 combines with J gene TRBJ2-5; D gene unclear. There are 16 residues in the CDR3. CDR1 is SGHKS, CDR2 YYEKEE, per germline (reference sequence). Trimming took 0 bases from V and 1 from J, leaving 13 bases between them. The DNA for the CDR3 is TGTGCCAGCAGCTTGGCCCCTTTACTACTCCAAGAGACCCAGTACTTC. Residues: CASSLAPLLLQETQYF.

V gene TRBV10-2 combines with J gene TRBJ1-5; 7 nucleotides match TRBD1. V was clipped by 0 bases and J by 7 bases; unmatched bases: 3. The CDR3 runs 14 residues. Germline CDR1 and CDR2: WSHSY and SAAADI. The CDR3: CASSESAGGQPQHF. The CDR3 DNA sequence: TGCGCCAGCAGTGAGTCGGCAGGGGGGCAGCCCCAGCATTTT.

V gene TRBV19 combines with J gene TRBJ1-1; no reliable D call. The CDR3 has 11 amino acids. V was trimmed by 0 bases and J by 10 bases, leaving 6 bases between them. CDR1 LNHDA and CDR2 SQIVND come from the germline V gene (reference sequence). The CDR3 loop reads CASSIDVRAFF. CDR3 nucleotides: TGTGCCAGTAGTATAGATGTTCGAGCTTTCTTT. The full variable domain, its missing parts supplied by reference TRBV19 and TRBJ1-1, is DGGITQSPKYLFRKEGQNVTLSCEQNLNHDAMYWYRQDPGQGLRLIYYSQIVNDFQKGDIAEGYSVSREKKESFPLTVTSAQKNPTAFYLCASSIDVRAFFGQGTRLTVV.

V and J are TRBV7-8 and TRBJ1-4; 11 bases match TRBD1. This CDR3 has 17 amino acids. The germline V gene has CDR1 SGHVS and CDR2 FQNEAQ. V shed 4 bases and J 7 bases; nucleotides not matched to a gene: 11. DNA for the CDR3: TGTGCCAGCAGCTCGCGTCCAACCGGGACAGGGGGTGAAAAACTGTTTTTT. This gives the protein CASSSRPTGTGGEKLFF. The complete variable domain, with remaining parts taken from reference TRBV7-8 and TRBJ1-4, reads GAGVSQSPRYKVAKRGQDVALRCDPISGHVSLFWYQQALGQGPEFLTYFQNEAQLDKSGLPSDRFFAERPEGSVSTLKIQRTQQEDSAVYLCASSSRPTGTGGEKLFFGSGTQLSVL.

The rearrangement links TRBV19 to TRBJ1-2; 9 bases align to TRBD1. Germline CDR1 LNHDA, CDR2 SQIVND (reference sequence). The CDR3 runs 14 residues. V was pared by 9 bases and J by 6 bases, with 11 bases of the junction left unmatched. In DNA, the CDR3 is TGTGCCAGCCGACATTGGGACAGGGCCCATGGCTACACCTTC. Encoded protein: CASRHWDRAHGYTF.

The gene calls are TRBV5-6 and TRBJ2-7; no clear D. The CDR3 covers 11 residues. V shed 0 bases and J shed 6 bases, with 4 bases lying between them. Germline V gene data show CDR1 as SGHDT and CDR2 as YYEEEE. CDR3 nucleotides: TGTGCCAGCAGCTTGGTTGGCGAGCAGTACTTC. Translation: CASSLVGEQYF.

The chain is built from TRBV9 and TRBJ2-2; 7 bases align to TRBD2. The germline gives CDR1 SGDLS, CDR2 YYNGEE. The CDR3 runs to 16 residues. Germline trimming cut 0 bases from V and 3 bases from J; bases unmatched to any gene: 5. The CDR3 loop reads CASSVAPAGDTGELFF. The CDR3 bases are TGTGCCAGCAGCGTAGCTCCGGCGGGAGACACCGGGGAGCTGTTTTTT.

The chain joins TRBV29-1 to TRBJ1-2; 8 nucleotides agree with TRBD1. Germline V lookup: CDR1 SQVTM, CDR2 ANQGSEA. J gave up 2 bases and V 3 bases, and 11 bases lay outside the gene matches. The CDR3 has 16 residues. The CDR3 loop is CSVDGTRQGRNYGYTF. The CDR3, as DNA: TGCAGCGTTGATGGGACCCGACAGGGGAGGAACTATGGCTACACCTTC.

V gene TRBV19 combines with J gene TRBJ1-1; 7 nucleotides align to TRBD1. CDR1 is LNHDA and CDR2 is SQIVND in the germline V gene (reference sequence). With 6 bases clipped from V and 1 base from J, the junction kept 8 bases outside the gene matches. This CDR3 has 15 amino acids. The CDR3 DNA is TGTGCCAGTAGGGATAGACAGGGAGGGAACACTGAAGCTTTCTTT. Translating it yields CASRDRQGGNTEAFF.

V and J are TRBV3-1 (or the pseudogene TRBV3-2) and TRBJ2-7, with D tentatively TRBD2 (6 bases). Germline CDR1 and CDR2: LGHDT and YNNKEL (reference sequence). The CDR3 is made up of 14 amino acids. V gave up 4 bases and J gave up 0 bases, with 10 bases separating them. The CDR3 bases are TGTGCCAGCAGCCCCGTCGGGGGCTCCTACGAGCAGTACTTC. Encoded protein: CASSPVGGSYEQYF.

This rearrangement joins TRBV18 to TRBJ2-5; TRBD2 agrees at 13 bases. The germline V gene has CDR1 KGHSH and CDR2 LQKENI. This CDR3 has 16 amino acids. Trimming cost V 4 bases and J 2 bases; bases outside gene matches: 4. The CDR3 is CASSLGLAGPQETQYF. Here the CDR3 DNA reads TGTGCCAGCTCACTGGGACTAGCGGGGCCTCAAGAGACCCAGTACTTC.

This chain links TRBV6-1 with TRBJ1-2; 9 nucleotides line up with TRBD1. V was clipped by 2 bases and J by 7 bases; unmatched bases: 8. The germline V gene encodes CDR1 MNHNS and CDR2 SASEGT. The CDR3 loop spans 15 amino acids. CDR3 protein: CASSENRGLVGGYTF. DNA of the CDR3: TGTGCCAGCAGTGAAAACAGGGGGCTGGTTGGTGGCTACACCTTC.

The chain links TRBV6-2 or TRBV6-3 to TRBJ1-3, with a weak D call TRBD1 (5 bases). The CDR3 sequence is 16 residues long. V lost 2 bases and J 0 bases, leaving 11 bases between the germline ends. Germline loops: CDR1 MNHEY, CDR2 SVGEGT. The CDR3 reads CASSYGAGASGNTIYF. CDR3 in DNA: TGTGCCAGCAGTTACGGTGCCGGGGCCTCTGGAAACACCATATATTTT.

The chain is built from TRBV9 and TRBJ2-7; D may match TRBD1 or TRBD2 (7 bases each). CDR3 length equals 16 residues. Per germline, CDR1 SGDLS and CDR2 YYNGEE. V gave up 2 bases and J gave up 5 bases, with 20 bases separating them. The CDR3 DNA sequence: TGTGCCAGCAGCGTTTCTAGCGGAGGTACAGGGGACGAGCAGTACTTC. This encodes CASSVSSGGTGDEQYF.

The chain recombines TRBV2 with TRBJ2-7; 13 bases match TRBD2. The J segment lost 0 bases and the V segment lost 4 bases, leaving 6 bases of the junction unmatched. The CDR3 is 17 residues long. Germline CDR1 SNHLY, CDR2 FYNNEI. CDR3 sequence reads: CASSGLAGGRSSYEQYF. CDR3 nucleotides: TGTGCCAGCAGTGGACTAGCGGGGGGCCGCTCCTCCTACGAGCAGTACTTC.